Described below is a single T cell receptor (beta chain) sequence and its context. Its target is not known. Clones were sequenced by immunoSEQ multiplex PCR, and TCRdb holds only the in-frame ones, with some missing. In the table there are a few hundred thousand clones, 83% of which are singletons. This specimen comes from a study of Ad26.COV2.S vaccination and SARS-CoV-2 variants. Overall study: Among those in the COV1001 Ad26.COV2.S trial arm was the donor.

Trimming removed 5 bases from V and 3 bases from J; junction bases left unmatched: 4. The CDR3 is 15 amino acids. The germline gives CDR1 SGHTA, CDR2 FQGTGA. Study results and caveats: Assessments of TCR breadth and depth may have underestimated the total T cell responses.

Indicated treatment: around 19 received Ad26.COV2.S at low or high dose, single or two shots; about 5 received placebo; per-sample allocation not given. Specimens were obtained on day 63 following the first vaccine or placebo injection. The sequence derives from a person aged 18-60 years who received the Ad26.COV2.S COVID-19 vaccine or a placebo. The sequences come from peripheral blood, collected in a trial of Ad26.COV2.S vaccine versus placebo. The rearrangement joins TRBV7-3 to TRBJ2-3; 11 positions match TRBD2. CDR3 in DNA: TGTGCCAGCAGCCCAAGGACTAGCGGGACAGATACGCAGTATTTT. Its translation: CASSPRTSGTDTQYF. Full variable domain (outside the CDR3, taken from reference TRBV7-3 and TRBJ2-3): GAGVSQTPSNKVTEKGKYVELRCDPISGHTALYWYRQSLGQGPEFLIYFQGTGAADDSGLPNDRFFAVRPEGSVSTLKIQRTERGDSAVYLCASSPRTSGTDTQYFGPGTRLTVL.